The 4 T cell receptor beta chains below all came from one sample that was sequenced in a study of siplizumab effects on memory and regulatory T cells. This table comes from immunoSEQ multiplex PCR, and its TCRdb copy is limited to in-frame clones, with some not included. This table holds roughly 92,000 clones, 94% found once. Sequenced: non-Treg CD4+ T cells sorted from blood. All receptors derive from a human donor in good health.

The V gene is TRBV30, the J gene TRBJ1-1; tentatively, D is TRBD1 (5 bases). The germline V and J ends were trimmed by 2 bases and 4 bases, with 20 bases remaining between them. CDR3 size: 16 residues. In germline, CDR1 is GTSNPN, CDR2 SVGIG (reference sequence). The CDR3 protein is CAWSIRRFGGSTEAFF. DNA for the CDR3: TGTGCCTGGAGTATCAGACGCTTTGGGGGGAGCACTGAAGCTTTCTTT.

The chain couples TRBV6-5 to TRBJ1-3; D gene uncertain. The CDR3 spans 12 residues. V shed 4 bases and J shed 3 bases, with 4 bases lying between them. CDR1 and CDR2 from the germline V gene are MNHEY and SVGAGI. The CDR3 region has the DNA TGTGCCAGCAGTTGGATTGGAAACACCATATATTTT. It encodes CASSWIGNTIYF.

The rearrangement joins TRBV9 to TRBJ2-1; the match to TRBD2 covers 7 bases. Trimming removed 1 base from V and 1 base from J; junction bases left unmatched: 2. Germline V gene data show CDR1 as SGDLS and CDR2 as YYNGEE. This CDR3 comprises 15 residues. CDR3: CASSVLAVSYNEQFF. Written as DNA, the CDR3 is TGTGCCAGCAGCGTACTAGCGGTTTCCTACAATGAGCAGTTCTTC.

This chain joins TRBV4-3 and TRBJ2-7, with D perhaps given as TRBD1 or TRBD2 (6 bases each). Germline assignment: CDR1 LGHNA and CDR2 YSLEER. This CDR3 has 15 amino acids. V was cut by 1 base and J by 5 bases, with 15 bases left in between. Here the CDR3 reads CASSQGGVRGHEQYF. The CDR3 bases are TGCGCCAGCAGCCAAGGCGGGGTCAGGGGCCACGAGCAGTACTTC.